This T cell receptor (beta chain) is drawn from a study of early T cells in non-severe SARS-CoV-2 infection. MiXCR was run by TCRdb on the 5' RACE reads, yielding one entry per CDR3 protein. The data contain some 57,000 distinct CDR3 sequences, roughly 8.7% of them seen just once; the ten biggest clones take up 3.5% to 4%. Deletions cut 6 bases from V and 2 bases from J, with 8 bases between. The CDR3 runs 12 residues. Germline CDR1 reads SNHLY; CDR2 reads FYNNEI. The sample holds a few counts of this clonotype. Here the sequenced sample was whole blood, taken at baseline. The chain couples TRBV2 to TRBJ2-7; D assignment may be TRBD1 or TRBD2 (5 bases each). This TCR was recovered from an adult who was a healthcare worker with PCR-confirmed SARS-CoV-2 infection or an uninfected control (not recorded which). The CDR3 sequence is CASRWGPYEQYF. In nucleotides, the CDR3 is TGTGCCAGCAGATGGGGACCCTACGAGCAGTACTTC. Looking up the rest from reference TRBV2 and TRBJ2-7 gives the full variable domain: EPEVTQTPSHQVTQMGQEVILRCVPISNHLYFYWYRQILGQKVEFLVSFYNNEISEKSEIFDDQFSVERPDGSNFTLKIRSTKLEDSAMYFCASRWGPYEQYFGPGTRLTVT.